The clone carrying this TCR beta chain has ten or more counts. This record belongs to a study of T cells in Graves' hyperthyroidism and ophthalmopathy. The CDR3 contains 15 residues. V dropped 3 bases and J dropped 1 base, with 10 bases sitting between them. CDR1 is SGDLS, CDR2 YYNGEE, per germline. Amplified TCR beta CDR3 regions derived from RNA transcripts. First-round RT-PCR of the TCR CDR3 relied on the HTBI primer set. TCRdb re-called the multiplex PCR reads with MiXCR, one entry per CDR3 protein. The sample records approximately 870,000 distinct CDR3 sequences, 35% to 45% being singletons. Sample: blood. J is TRBJ2-2 and V is TRBV9; TRBD1 is a possible D gene (6 bases). The TCR was taken from a man between 18 and 29 years old with Graves' hyperthyroidism. CDR3 protein: CASSASQGNTGELFF. The DNA for the CDR3 is TGTGCCAGCAGCGCGTCACAGGGGAACACCGGGGAGCTGTTTTTT.